This T cell receptor beta chain appears in the sequencing data of a study of cytomegalovirus exposure and HLA in healthy donors. Study at large: Among about 179 million T cells, an earlier analysis found roughly 100 million unique TCR beta sequences. General observations from the study: A missense variant in DCLRE1C was later tied to TCR beta V- and J-gene trimming. Some TCR beta chains (over 150 of them) were listed as cytomegalovirus-associated. The analysis excluded some indistinguishable V segments, including TRBV6-2 and TRBV6-3.

Germline values: CDR1 WNHNN, CDR2 SYGVQD (reference sequence). The germline V and J ends were trimmed by 6 bases and 3 bases, with 23 bases remaining between them. The CDR3 length is 17 residues. PCR was performed using 60 Vbeta and 13 Jbeta primers. Profiled with immunoSEQ multiplex PCR; TCRdb holds only in-frame clones, not every one. The sample includes under 150,000 clones, around 72% of them seen just once. Regarding this clone: The target antigen is unknown.

The rearrangement uses TRBV10-1 and TRBJ2-5, with a possible D match to TRBD2 (5 bases). The receptor was isolated from a human donor in good health. Sequenced material: PBMCs. The CDR3, as DNA: TGCGCCAGCAGGGGAGTGGGAAGGCCCCCACGGAAAGAGACCCAGTACTTC. Its protein is CASRGVGRPPRKETQYF.